This T cell receptor (beta chain) derives from a study of graft-versus-host responses after intestinal transplantation. Background on the study: The whole recipient group had anti-thymocyte globulin induction followed by tacrolimus and steroids for around 3 years. Study-level points and caveats: Recipient marrow showed GvH clones, some seen first in ileum or blood.

This table comes from immunoSEQ multiplex PCR, and its TCRdb copy is limited to in-frame clones, with some not included. Found here are about 120,000 clones, just over 90% of them singletons; the top ten hold around 0.49%. Per germline, CDR1 MDHEN and CDR2 SYDVKM. The CDR3 extends over 13 amino acids. Trimming left V 3 bases short and J 15 bases short, with 18 bases between. Comments on this clone: Its matching antigen is unknown.

The rearrangement uses TRBV28 and TRBJ2-1; D is unresolved. The sample was unstimulated CD8+ T cells sorted from spleen or lymph node cells, taken before intestinal transplant. This TCR derives from a human donor who received an intestinal transplant. In DNA form, the CDR3 reads TGTGCCAGCAGTTTCAGGTCCCCGAGGATTCCGTTCTTC. Its translation: CASSFRSPRIPFF.